Reported below is one T cell receptor (beta chain). With 7 bases removed from V and 3 bases from J, the gap between germline ends came to 13 bases. The germline CDR1 and CDR2 sequences are SGHNT and YENEEA. CDR3 length equals 14 residues. Generated by immunoSEQ multiplex PCR, the TCRdb table keeps only in-frame clones and is missing some. The sample yields just over 80,000 clones, 95% to 97% seen once. The sample comes from a study of technical replicates of blood from a handful of donors. The sequenced material came from T cells isolated from PBMCs. This chain connects TRBV11-3 to TRBJ2-4, with a possible D match to TRBD2 (6 bases). This sequence originates from a human donor in good health. This chain's CDR3 is CASTQPGGKNIQYF. CDR3 nucleotide sequence: TGTGCCAGCACCCAACCCGGGGGCAAAAACATTCAGTACTTC.